One sample yielded the 30 T cell receptor beta chains listed below, sequenced in a study of T cell changes during pregnancy in multiple sclerosis. TCRdb's table, derived via immunoSEQ multiplex PCR, lists solely in-frame clones and lacks some. The table has around 81,000 clones, roughly 89% seen once; the top ten hold over 3.5%. The sequencing used peripheral blood, collected after pregnancy. Receptor source: a female donor in good health, enrolled as a control in a pregnancy study.

J is TRBJ2-7 and V is TRBV9, with TRBD2 matching 8 bases. V was pared by 3 bases and J by 0 bases, with 14 bases of the junction left unmatched. The CDR3 contains 18 residues. The germline gives CDR1 SGDLS, CDR2 YYNGEE. The CDR3 loop reads CASSASSGANLSSYEQYF. The DNA for the CDR3 is TGTGCCAGCAGCGCCAGTAGCGGGGCAAATTTGTCCTCCTACGAGCAGTACTTC.

J is TRBJ2-3 and V is TRBV2, with D hard to call. Germline loops: CDR1 SNHLY, CDR2 FYNNEI. The CDR3 loop spans 14 amino acids. The ends were cut back, 5 bases at V and 2 bases at J, with 11 bases in the middle. The CDR3 loop reads CASSIDSDTDTQYF. The DNA for the CDR3 is TGTGCCAGCAGTATAGACTCAGACACAGATACGCAGTATTTT.

A single count supports this clone. The J gene is TRBJ1-1, the V gene TRBV7-9; TRBD1 is a possible D gene (6 bases). This CDR3 is 13 amino acids long. V lost 5 bases to trimming and J lost 4 bases, with 11 bases between them. The germline CDR1 and CDR2 sequences are SEHNR and FQNEAQ (reference sequence). This chain's CDR3 is CASSPGVGTEAFF. For the CDR3, the DNA is TGTGCCAGCAGCCCAGGGGTAGGCACTGAAGCTTTCTTT. The full variable domain, completed using reference TRBV7-9 and TRBJ1-1, is DTGVSQNPRHKITKRGQNVTFRCDPISEHNRLYWYRQTLGQGPEFLTYFQNEAQLEKSRLLSDRFSAERPKGSFSTLEIQRTEQGDSAMYLCASSPGVGTEAFFGQGTRLTVV.

This chain uses TRBV4-1 with TRBJ2-3, with 7 bases identical to TRBD1. V was pared by 3 bases and J by 0 bases, with 3 bases of the junction left unmatched. Per the germline V gene, CDR1 is MGHRA and CDR2 is YSYEKL. This CDR3 is built from 15 residues. CDR3 residues: CASSHGQASTDTQYF. DNA of the CDR3: TGCGCCAGCAGCCACGGACAGGCTAGCACAGATACGCAGTATTTT.

The genes are TRBV9 and TRBJ1-2; no firm D call. The CDR3 spans 13 residues. The ends were cut back, 4 bases at V and 0 bases at J, with 7 bases in the middle. Germline CDR1 is SGDLS and CDR2 is YYNGEE. CDR3 amino acids: CASSPETNYGYTF. The CDR3 coding sequence is TGTGCCAGCAGCCCCGAGACTAACTATGGCTACACCTTC.

The chain joins TRBV6-4 to TRBJ2-3, with 12 positions matching TRBD2. The V and J ends lost 6 bases and 5 bases, in that order; junction bases with no gene match: 6. CDR3 size: 15 residues. Looked up from germline, CDR1 is MRHNA and CDR2 is SNTAGT. The CDR3 loop is CASSASGGAVDTQYF. The CDR3 DNA reads TGTGCCAGCAGCGCTAGCGGGGGGGCCGTAGATACGCAGTATTTT.

The chain joins TRBV9 to TRBJ2-7, with D possibly matching TRBD2 (6 bases). Germline V gene sequence: CDR1 SGDLS, CDR2 YYNGEE. This CDR3 is built from 13 residues. The V and J ends lost 2 bases and 4 bases respectively, with 10 bases between them. The CDR3 sequence: CASSVDSGYEQYF. CDR3 DNA sequence: TGTGCCAGCAGCGTGGATAGCGGATACGAGCAGTACTTC.

This clone was seen at least ten times. This chain connects TRBV6-1 to TRBJ2-5, with 7 bases lining up with TRBD2. V lost 2 bases, J lost 2 bases, and 5 bases stayed unmatched. The CDR3 covers 15 residues. Germline V gives CDR1 MNHNS, CDR2 SASEGT. This chain's CDR3 is CASSELSGGQETQYF. DNA for the CDR3: TGTGCCAGCAGTGAACTCTCCGGGGGGCAAGAGACCCAGTACTTC.

The V gene is TRBV7-9, the J gene TRBJ1-4; tentative D call: TRBD1 (5 bases). The CDR3 is 12 residues long. V lost 8 bases and J 6 bases, leaving 10 bases between the germline ends. Germline V lookup: CDR1 SEHNR, CDR2 FQNEAQ (reference sequence). The CDR3 bases are TGTGCCAGCTGCCAGGGTGATGAAAAACTGTTTTTT. Its protein is CASCQGDEKLFF.

The V call is TRBV15, the J call TRBJ2-1; 7 positions match TRBD2. Germline lookup yields CDR1 LNHNV and CDR2 YYDKDF (reference sequence). V dropped 5 bases and J dropped 6; count of bases not matched to a gene: 4. CDR3 size: 13 residues. The CDR3 DNA reads TGTGCCACCAGCTCCCGGACTAGCAATGAGCAGTTCTTC. Its protein is CATSSRTSNEQFF. Full variable domain (rest looked up from reference TRBV15 and TRBJ2-1): DAMVIQNPRYQVTQFGKPVTLSCSQTLNHNVMYWYQQKSSQAPKLLFHYYDKDFNNEADTPDNFQSRRPNTSFCFLDIRSPGLGDTAMYLCATSSRTSNEQFFGPGTRLTVL.

The chain couples TRBV7-9 to TRBJ2-7; 8 nucleotides align to TRBD1. Looked up from germline, CDR1 is SEHNR and CDR2 is FQNEAQ (reference sequence). The CDR3 extends over 17 amino acids. The V segment lost 3 bases and the J segment 1 base; nucleotides outside the gene matches: 11. CDR3 protein: CASSFQPGQAPSYEQYF. In nucleotides, the CDR3 is TGTGCCAGCAGCTTTCAGCCGGGACAGGCTCCGTCCTACGAGCAGTACTTC.

The chain joins TRBV4-1 to TRBJ2-5; no clear D. CDR1 and CDR2 from the germline V gene are MGHRA and YSYEKL. V shed 1 base and J shed 3 bases, with 12 bases lying between them. CDR3 length: 15 residues. CDR3 DNA: TGCGCCAGCAGCCAAGTTTCGCGTCGGGAAGAGACCCAGTACTTC. This codes for CASSQVSRREETQYF.

The chain joins TRBV15 to TRBJ2-7; no firm D call. The CDR3 runs 14 residues. Germline CDR1 LNHNV, CDR2 YYDKDF (reference sequence). The germline V and J ends were trimmed by 0 bases and 5 bases, with 11 bases remaining between them. The CDR3: CATSRDIEVHEQYF. DNA of the CDR3: TGTGCCACCAGCAGAGATATCGAGGTTCACGAGCAGTACTTC.

The chain combines TRBV9 with TRBJ2-5; 11 nucleotides match TRBD2. V was clipped by 4 bases and J by 5 bases; unmatched bases: 4. The CDR3 is made up of 14 amino acids. The germline CDR1 and CDR2 sequences are SGDLS and YYNGEE. The CDR3 loop reads CASSIAGGLETQYF. The DNA for the CDR3 is TGTGCCAGCAGCATAGCGGGGGGGCTGGAGACCCAGTACTTC. The full variable domain, its missing parts supplied by reference TRBV9 and TRBJ2-5, is DSGVTQTPKHLITATGQRVTLRCSPRSGDLSVYWYQQSLDQGLQFLIQYYNGEERAKGNILERFSAQQFPDLHSELNLSSLELGDSALYFCASSIAGGLETQYFGPGTRLLVL.

The chain recombines TRBV28 with TRBJ2-5, with TRBD2 as a possible D gene (6 bases). The V and J ends lost 5 bases and 2 bases respectively, with 21 bases between them. This CDR3 has 17 amino acids. Per the germline V gene, CDR1 is MDHEN and CDR2 is SYDVKM. The CDR3 here is CASSLTLLGSLQETQYF. In DNA, the CDR3 is TGTGCCAGCAGTCTGACCTTACTCGGGAGCCTGCAAGAGACCCAGTACTTC.

The genes are TRBV4-1 and TRBJ1-3; 8 positions match TRBD1. V dropped 3 bases and J dropped 4; count of bases not matched to a gene: 5. This CDR3 spans 15 amino acids. CDR1 and CDR2 from the germline V gene are MGHRA and YSYEKL. The CDR3, as DNA: TGCGCCAGCAGCCAGACCCAGGGGGCCGGAAACACCATATATTTT. It yields the protein CASSQTQGAGNTIYF.

CDR3 region: CASSLVYTDTQYF. CDR3 coding DNA: TGTGCCAGCAGTTTAGTCTACACAGATACGCAGTATTTT. The chain has TRBV28 and TRBJ2-3; D is unresolved. The CDR3 covers 13 residues. V was cut by 2 bases and J by 2 bases, with 5 bases left in between. CDR1 and CDR2 (germline): MDHEN, SYDVKM.

This clone was detected only once. The genes are TRBV7-8 and TRBJ2-7; tentatively, D is TRBD2 (6 bases). The germline V gene has CDR1 SGHVS and CDR2 FQNEAQ. Trimming removed 7 bases at V and 2 bases at J, with 12 bases between. The CDR3 is 13 residues long. CDR3 in amino acids: CASTPGLTYEQYF. For the CDR3, the DNA is TGTGCCAGCACGCCGGGACTCACCTACGAGCAGTACTTC.

The V call is TRBV5-8, the J call TRBJ1-4, with TRBD1 identical over 8 bases. The CDR3 covers 12 residues. Germline assignment: CDR1 SGHTS and CDR2 YDEGEE. Losses at the gene ends were 4 bases for V and 8 bases for J; bases not matched to a gene: 1. CDR3 sequence reads: CASSRQGEKLFF. The CDR3 nucleotides are TGTGCCAGCAGCCGACAGGGGGAAAAACTGTTTTTT.

This sequence joins TRBV7-2 and TRBJ1-4, with D possibly being TRBD1 (5 bases). The CDR3 sequence is 14 residues long. The germline V and J ends were trimmed by 5 bases and 7 bases, with 14 bases remaining between them. The germline V gene encodes CDR1 SGHTA and CDR2 FQGNSA. CDR3 coding DNA: TGTGCCAGCAGCCGGGGCGGGAACAGTGAAAAACTGTTTTTT. Translation: CASSRGGNSEKLFF.

The chain joins TRBV11-1 to TRBJ2-7; D is perhaps TRBD2 (5 bases). CDR1 and CDR2 (germline): SGHAT, FQDESV (reference sequence). The CDR3 length is 14 residues. V shed 10 bases and J shed 0 bases, with 16 bases lying between them. This CDR3 reads CATAGLKSSYEQYF. Here the CDR3 DNA reads TGTGCCACCGCGGGTCTTAAGAGCTCCTACGAGCAGTACTTC.

The rearrangement uses TRBV19 and TRBJ1-4; D ambiguous. The CDR3 length is 14 residues. The V gene lost 9 bases and the J gene lost 0 bases, with 11 bases spanning the gap. Germline V gene sequence: CDR1 LNHDA, CDR2 SQIVND (reference sequence). The CDR3 region is CASRRVSTNEKLFF. The CDR3 DNA reads TGTGCCAGCAGACGGGTTTCAACTAATGAAAAACTGTTTTTT.

The rearrangement uses TRBV5-1 and TRBJ1-1, with TRBD1 matching over 7 bases. Trimming took 1 base from V and 9 from J; bases not matched to a gene: 3. Germline V gene lookup returns CDR1 SGHRS and CDR2 YFSETQ. The CDR3 extends over 12 amino acids. This CDR3 is CASSLTGEKAFF. The CDR3 bases are TGCGCCAGCAGCTTGACAGGGGAGAAAGCTTTCTTT.

Comment on this clone: An end of the junction does not agree with germline; a read error may underlie this. V and J are TRBV2 and TRBJ2-5, with a possible D match to TRBD1 (6 bases). The CDR3 covers 12 residues. CDR1 and CDR2 (germline): SNHLY, FYNNEI. Here the CDR3 DNA reads TGTGCCAGCAGTGAAGCGCAGGGGTCTTTCAACTTC. Residues: CASSEAQGSFNF. Looking up the rest from reference TRBV2 and TRBJ2-5 gives the full variable domain: EPEVTQTPSHQVTQMGQEVILRCVPISNHLYFYWYRQILGQKVEFLVSFYNNEISEKSEIFDDQFSVERPDGSNFTLKIRSTKLEDSAMYFCASSEAQGSFNFGPGTRLLVL.

The chain carries TRBV5-5 and TRBJ2-5, with no clear D. There are 12 residues in the CDR3. The V gene's germline CDR1 is SGHKS and CDR2 YYEKEE (reference sequence). V gave up 5 bases and J gave up 3 bases, with 8 bases separating them. CDR3 residues: CASSPREETQYF. The CDR3 nucleotides are TGTGCCAGCAGTCCTAGAGAAGAGACCCAGTACTTC.

This CDR3 reads CASTPGGVYGYTF. The CDR3 DNA follows: TGTGCCAGCACCCCGGGTGGAGTCTATGGCTACACCTTC. This chain links TRBV5-8 with TRBJ1-2; D is ambiguous. The V gene lost 6 bases and the J gene lost 4 bases, with 13 bases spanning the gap. Germline V gene lookup returns CDR1 SGHTS and CDR2 YDEGEE. There are 13 residues in the CDR3.

The genes are TRBV5-5 and TRBJ1-3, with 8 bases fitting TRBD1. The V segment lost 4 bases and the J segment 4 bases; nucleotides outside the gene matches: 10. The CDR3 runs 16 residues. Germline assignment: CDR1 SGHKS and CDR2 YYEKEE (reference sequence). The CDR3: CASSPLWDRRGNTIYF. In DNA form, the CDR3 reads TGTGCCAGCAGCCCGCTCTGGGACAGGCGGGGAAACACCATATATTTT.

The chain uses TRBV28 and TRBJ1-5; tentatively, D is TRBD1 (5 bases). CDR1 and CDR2 (germline): MDHEN, SYDVKM. With 5 bases removed from V and 1 base from J, the gap between germline ends came to 12 bases. The CDR3 is 15 amino acids. CDR3 residues: CASSTQKGSNQPQHF. For the CDR3, the DNA is TGTGCCAGCAGTACCCAGAAGGGGAGCAATCAGCCCCAGCATTTT.

The sample holds a few counts of this clone. The chain recombines TRBV21-1 with TRBJ2-4; TRBD1 is taken as the D call from the table, unchecked against the DNA. TRBV21-1 is a documented pseudogene. CDR3 length equals 17 residues. CDR3 sequence: CASSKVYRGQDKNIQYF. The CDR3 coding sequence is TGTGCCAGCAGCAAAGTCTACAGGGGGCAGGACAAAAACATTCAGTACTTC.

This chain uses TRBV2 with TRBJ1-2, with no clear D. Germline-derived CDR1 and CDR2 are SNHLY and FYNNEI. The CDR3 sequence is 15 residues long. V was cut by 0 bases and J by 8 bases, with 16 bases left in between. The CDR3 reads CASSEALSPNLGYTF. CDR3 DNA sequence: TGTGCCAGCAGTGAAGCGCTATCCCCAAATCTAGGCTACACCTTC. Drawing the rest from reference TRBV2 and TRBJ1-2, the complete variable domain is EPEVTQTPSHQVTQMGQEVILRCVPISNHLYFYWYRQILGQKVEFLVSFYNNEISEKSEIFDDQFSVERPDGSNFTLKIRSTKLEDSAMYFCASSEALSPNLGYTFGSGTRLTVV.